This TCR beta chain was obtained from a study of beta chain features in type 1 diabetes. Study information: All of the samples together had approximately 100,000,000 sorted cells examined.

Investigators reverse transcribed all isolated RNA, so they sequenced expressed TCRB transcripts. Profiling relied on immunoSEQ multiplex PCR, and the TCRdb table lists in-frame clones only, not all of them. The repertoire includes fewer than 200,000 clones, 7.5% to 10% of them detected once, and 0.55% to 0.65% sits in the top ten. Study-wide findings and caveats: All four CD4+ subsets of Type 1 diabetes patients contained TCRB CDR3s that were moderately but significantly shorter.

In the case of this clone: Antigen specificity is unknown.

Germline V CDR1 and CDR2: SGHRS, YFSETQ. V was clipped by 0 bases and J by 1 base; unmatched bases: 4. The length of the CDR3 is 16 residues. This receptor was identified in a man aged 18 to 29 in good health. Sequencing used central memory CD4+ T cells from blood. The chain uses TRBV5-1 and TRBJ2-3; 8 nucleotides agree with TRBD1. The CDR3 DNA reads TGCGCCAGCAGCTTGGAAGTGACAGGGGGCACAGATACGCAGTATTTT. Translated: CASSLEVTGGTDTQYF. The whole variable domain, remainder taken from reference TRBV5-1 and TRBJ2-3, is KAGVTQTPRYLIKTRGQQVTLSCSPISGHRSVSWYQQTPGQGLQFLFEYFSETQRNKGNFPGRFSGRQFSNSRSEMNVSTLELGDSALYLCASSLEVTGGTDTQYFGPGTRLTVL.